The source of this TCR beta chain is a study of shared clonotypes between healthy human individuals. Original data processing: Filtering of immunoSEQ junctional sequences could not match full-length read filtering. Profiling relied on immunoSEQ multiplex PCR, and the TCRdb table lists in-frame clones only, not all of them. V, J and clone size are taken as reported in that table, and D and trimming were inferred from the DNA itself. Of 2 million to 2.5 million clones listed, about 94% are singletons. The germline CDR1 and CDR2 sequences are SGDLS and YYNGEE. There are 15 residues in the CDR3. The V and J ends lost 4 bases and 5 bases, in that order; junction bases with no gene match: 9.

The sequencing sample was made of naive CD4+ T cells sorted from blood. Subset in this sample: CD45RA+ positively selected. The chain combines TRBV9 with TRBJ2-3, with 8 bases aligning to TRBD1. The source is a man between 18 and 29 years old in good health. CDR3 protein: CASSLPQGAQDTQYF. The CDR3, as DNA: TGTGCCAGCAGCTTACCCCAGGGGGCGCAAGATACGCAGTATTTT.